The subject of this entry is one TCR beta chain. What it recognizes is unknown. The CDR3 spans 16 residues. Germline CDR1 is SSHAT and CDR2 is FNYEAQ (reference sequence). Primers used in a second PCR of roughly 6 to 11 cycles were a sample-barcoded 5' primer and a J-beta primer mix. Each CDR3 protein is one row after TCRdb ran MiXCR on the 5' RACE reads. The table records about 1,400,000 distinct CDR3 sequences, approximately 59% of them present only once. The data were taken from a study of blood T cells in healthy people across ages. Study-wide findings and caveats: Significant beta diversity loss was already apparent by age 40, declining roughly linearly.

The rearrangement links TRBV7-7 to TRBJ2-3; D is possibly TRBD2 (6 bases). The sequenced sample was blood. This TCR derives from a man between 18 and 35 years old in good health. The CDR3 is CARVRGNTSSTDTQYF. In DNA form, the CDR3 reads TGTGCTAGAGTTCGGGGGAATACCTCTAGCACAGATACGCAGTATTTT.